This is a list of T cell receptor beta chains from one sample in a study of control samples from healthy donors and cancer patients. The table came from immunoSEQ multiplex PCR; TCRdb's copy has only in-frame clones and leaves some out. Seen here are roughly 69,000 clones, approximately 89% observed once, and the top ten hold 2% to 2.5%. The source material was PBMCs. The receptors were sampled from a woman in her forties or fifties with head and neck cancer. The CDR3 runs from the conserved cysteine through the conserved F or W. D genes are given only for firm matches. Part of the rows lack a size; the others show once, few, many or a class for expanded clones.

d_call: .
clone_size: .
v_call: TRBV30
cdr3_length: 11
j_call: TRBJ1-1
cdr3_aa: CAWSAGPEAFF
cdr3_nt: TGTGCCTGGAGTGCGGGGCCTGAAGCTTTCTTT

d_call: .
clone_size: .
v_call: TRBV5-1
cdr3_length: 16
j_call: TRBJ2-6
cdr3_aa: CASAAGGSAGANVLTF
cdr3_nt: TGCGCCAGTGCGGCCGGGGGATCGGCTGGGGCCAACGTCCTGACTTTC

d_call: .
clone_size: .
v_call: TRBV3-1/TRBV3-2
cdr3_length: 13
j_call: TRBJ2-1
cdr3_aa: CASSQGGIGEQFF
cdr3_nt: TGTGCCAGCAGCCAAGGGGGGATCGGTGAGCAGTTCTTC

d_call: .
clone_size: .
v_call: TRBV6-1
cdr3_length: 13
j_call: TRBJ1-4
cdr3_aa: CASSERGRGKLFF
cdr3_nt: TGTGCCAGCAGTGAAAGGGGGAGAGGCAAACTGTTTTTT

d_call: TRBD2
clone_size: .
v_call: TRBV10-2
cdr3_length: 16
j_call: TRBJ2-3
cdr3_aa: CASKRGGLGVTDTQYF
cdr3_nt: TGCGCCAGCAAGCGGGGGGGACTTGGTGTCACAGATACGCAGTATTTT

d_call: .
clone_size: .
v_call: TRBV5-6
cdr3_length: 15
j_call: TRBJ1-6
cdr3_aa: CASSWGRRRESPLHF
cdr3_nt: TGTGCCAGCAGCTGGGGGAGACGTCGAGAGTCACCCCTCCACTTT

d_call: .
clone_size: .
v_call: TRBV4-1
cdr3_length: 12
j_call: TRBJ2-2
cdr3_aa: CASSHFGGELFF
cdr3_nt: TGCGCCAGCAGCCACTTTGGCGGGGAGCTGTTTTTT

d_call: .
clone_size: .
v_call: TRBV4-3
cdr3_length: 15
j_call: TRBJ1-2
cdr3_aa: CASSQNLTPGGGYTF
cdr3_nt: TGCGCCAGCAGCCAGAACTTGACACCCGGCGGTGGCTACACCTTC

d_call: .
clone_size: .
v_call: TRBV25-1
cdr3_length: 12
j_call: TRBJ2-7
cdr3_aa: CASSDGSYEQYF
cdr3_nt: TGTGCCAGCAGTGATGGGTCCTACGAGCAGTACTTC

d_call: .
clone_size: .
v_call: TRBV3-1/TRBV3-2
cdr3_length: 14
j_call: TRBJ2-2
cdr3_aa: CASSQVLETGELFF
cdr3_nt: TGTGCCAGCAGCCAAGTTCTGGAGACCGGGGAGCTGTTTTTT

d_call: TRBD2
clone_size: .
v_call: TRBV5-8
cdr3_length: 16
j_call: TRBJ2-1
cdr3_aa: CASSSGGGRSYNEQFF
cdr3_nt: TGTGCCAGCAGCTCGGGGGGGGGAAGGTCCTACAATGAGCAGTTCTTC

d_call: TRBD2
clone_size: .
v_call: TRBV3-1/TRBV3-2
cdr3_length: 15
j_call: TRBJ2-1
cdr3_aa: CASSQGASGGAEQFF
cdr3_nt: TGTGCCAGCAGCCAAGGAGCTAGCGGGGGGGCTGAGCAGTTCTTC

d_call: .
clone_size: .
v_call: TRBV13
cdr3_length: 12
j_call: TRBJ1-1
cdr3_aa: CASSLTYYEAFF
cdr3_nt: TGTGCCAGCAGCTTAACATATTATGAAGCTTTCTTT

d_call: TRBD2
clone_size: .
v_call: TRBV18
cdr3_length: 15
j_call: TRBJ2-7
cdr3_aa: CASSSAGGPSYEQYF
cdr3_nt: TGTGCCAGCTCATCGGCGGGGGGGCCATCCTACGAGCAGTACTTC

d_call: .
clone_size: few
v_call: TRBV28
cdr3_length: 16
j_call: TRBJ2-3
cdr3_aa: CASSLFGASSTDTQYF
cdr3_nt: TGTGCCAGCAGTTTATTCGGGGCTTCTAGCACAGATACGCAGTATTTT

d_call: TRBD1
clone_size: .
v_call: TRBV2
cdr3_length: 15
j_call: TRBJ1-1
cdr3_aa: CASSEAGQPNTEAFF
cdr3_nt: TGTGCCAGCAGTGAAGCGGGACAGCCGAACACTGAAGCTTTCTTT

d_call: .
clone_size: .
v_call: TRBV11-1
cdr3_length: 15
j_call: TRBJ2-7
cdr3_aa: CASSLGGLPSYEQYF
cdr3_nt: TGTGCCAGCAGCTTAGGGGGACTCCCATCCTACGAGCAGTACTTC

d_call: TRBD1
clone_size: .
v_call: TRBV28
cdr3_length: 14
j_call: TRBJ1-1
cdr3_aa: CASSGGQGNTEAFF
cdr3_nt: TGTGCCAGCAGCGGGGGACAGGGGAACACTGAAGCTTTCTTT

d_call: .
clone_size: .
v_call: TRBV2
cdr3_length: 14
j_call: TRBJ1-6
cdr3_aa: CASSPRPWDSPLHF
cdr3_nt: TGTGCCAGCAGTCCCCGACCGTGGGACTCACCCCTCCACTTT

d_call: .
clone_size: .
v_call: TRBV5-1
cdr3_length: 16
j_call: TRBJ1-5
cdr3_aa: CASSLVSGRNNQPQHF
cdr3_nt: TGCGCCAGCAGCTTGGTGTCCGGACGGAACAATCAGCCCCAGCATTTT

d_call: .
clone_size: once
v_call: TRBV18
cdr3_length: 15
j_call: TRBJ1-1
cdr3_aa: CASSPPSQMNTEAFF
cdr3_nt: TGTGCCAGCTCACCACCGTCCCAGATGAACACTGAAGCTTTCTTT

d_call: .
clone_size: .
v_call: TRBV6-5
cdr3_length: 15
j_call: TRBJ2-5
cdr3_aa: CASRADGKVVETQYF
cdr3_nt: TGTGCCAGCAGAGCCGACGGAAAGGTGGTAGAGACCCAGTACTTC

d_call: .
clone_size: .
v_call: TRBV2
cdr3_length: 14
j_call: TRBJ2-3
cdr3_aa: CASSEDSHTDTQYF
cdr3_nt: TGTGCCAGCAGTGAGGACTCACACACAGATACGCAGTATTTT

d_call: TRBD2
clone_size: .
v_call: TRBV7-2
cdr3_length: 16
j_call: TRBJ2-3
cdr3_aa: CASSKQRGGPTDTQYF
cdr3_nt: TGTGCCAGCAGCAAACAGCGGGGGGGCCCGACAGATACGCAGTATTTT

d_call: TRBD2
clone_size: .
v_call: TRBV29-1
cdr3_length: 14
j_call: TRBJ2-7
cdr3_aa: CSVRLAGGSYEQYF
cdr3_nt: TGCAGCGTTAGACTAGCGGGGGGTTCCTACGAGCAGTACTTC

d_call: .
clone_size: .
v_call: TRBV9
cdr3_length: 15
j_call: TRBJ1-6
cdr3_aa: CASSPRTASNSPLHF
cdr3_nt: TGTGCCAGCAGCCCCCGCACAGCCTCTAATTCACCCCTCCACTTT

d_call: .
clone_size: once
v_call: TRBV6-6
cdr3_length: 18
j_call: TRBJ2-7
cdr3_aa: CASSRSGAPSLPPYEQYF
cdr3_nt: TGTGCCAGCAGTCGATCAGGGGCGCCGTCCTTACCTCCTTACGAGCAGTACTTC

d_call: .
clone_size: .
v_call: TRBV28
cdr3_length: 14
j_call: TRBJ2-7
cdr3_aa: CASSLGLWPYEQYF
cdr3_nt: TGTGCCAGCAGTTTAGGGTTGTGGCCCTACGAGCAGTACTTC

d_call: .
clone_size: .
v_call: TRBV7-9
cdr3_length: 13
j_call: TRBJ2-1
cdr3_aa: CASSDTGGGEQFF
cdr3_nt: TGTGCCAGCAGCGACACAGGTGGGGGCGAGCAGTTCTTC